This entry describes one T cell receptor (beta chain). These data originate in a study of patients and donors after allogeneic stem cell transplantation. TCRdb passed the RT-PCR reads through MiXCR, listing each CDR3 protein once. The table shows 920,000 or so distinct CDR3 sequences, with roughly 18% occurring only once. Per germline, CDR1 SGDLS and CDR2 YYNGEE. The junction had 12 bases not matched to a gene; V was cut back by 4 bases and J by 2 bases. The CDR3 is 16 residues long. Source material: blood, either unsorted or a sorted T cell fraction (not recorded which). This receptor was identified in a human donor who was either an allogeneic HSCT recipient or a stem cell or donor lymphocyte infusion donor (not recorded which). It is not recorded whose cells these are; they may come from a transplant donor. J is TRBJ2-7 and V is TRBV9, with 7 bases matching TRBD1. CDR3 nucleotides: TGTGCCAGCAGCCCAGGGACAGCCCCTTCTCCCTACGAGCAGTACTTC. Amino acid sequence: CASSPGTAPSPYEQYF.